Listed below are T cell receptor beta chains from one sample, sequenced in a study of CD4 T cell repertoires in COVID-19. This table comes from immunoSEQ multiplex PCR, and its TCRdb copy is limited to in-frame clones, with some not included. The sample consists of tens of thousands of clones, 83% of them appearing once. Sequences were derived from CD4+ T cells from peripheral blood, sampled after recovery from COVID-19. These receptors all stem from a human donor who had COVID-19. Each CDR3 is given with its conserved first and last residue. Fields, in order: V gene, clone size, D gene, J gene, CDR3 DNA, CDR3 protein. A D gene is named only where the DNA matches it firmly. Only part of the rows carry a size: once, few, many, or a class if the clone is expanded.

>TRBV11-1|NA|NA|TRBJ2-5
TGTGCCAGCAGCCCAATAGCGCTCCAAGAGACCCAGTACTTC
CASSPIALQETQYF
>TRBV19|NA|NA|TRBJ1-1
TGTGCCAGTAGTATAGGGATTGAAGCTTTCTTT
CASSIGIEAFF
>TRBV13|once|TRBD1|TRBJ2-5
TGTGCCAGCAGCAAAGGACAGGGGACCCAAGAGACCCAGTACTTC
CASSKGQGTQETQYF
>TRBV18|NA|NA|TRBJ2-3
TGTGCCAGCTCACCGGCCCCTACCACAGATACGCAGTATTTT
CASSPAPTTDTQYF
>TRBV11-2|NA|TRBD1|TRBJ2-1
TGTGCCAGCAGCAAGCCGGGACAGTCCTACAATGAGCAGTTCTTC
CASSKPGQSYNEQFF
>TRBV4-1|NA|TRBD1|TRBJ1-2
TGCGCCAGCAGCCCGGGGACAGTCCTTAGGTATGGCTACACCTTC
CASSPGTVLRYGYTF
>TRBV30|NA|NA|TRBJ2-7
TGTGCCTGGAGGATGGGGGCGCTTTCGGCCTACGAGCAGTACTTC
CAWRMGALSAYEQYF
>TRBV3-1/TRBV3-2|once|TRBD1|TRBJ1-2
TGTGCCAGCAGCCGGAGCGGGACAGGGAAAGGCTACACCTTC
CASSRSGTGKGYTF
>TRBV2|NA|TRBD2|TRBJ2-1
TGTGCCAGCCCGAAGACTAGCGGGTCTTCTTACAATGAGCAGTTCTTC
CASPKTSGSSYNEQFF
>TRBV3-1/TRBV3-2|NA|NA|TRBJ1-5
TGTGCCAGCAGCCTTGGATTGGCGGATAGCAATCAGCCCCAGCATTTT
CASSLGLADSNQPQHF
>TRBV4-2|NA|TRBD1|TRBJ1-6
TGTGCCAGCAGCCCCGACCGGGGCAGGGGGAATTCACCCCTCCACTTT
CASSPDRGRGNSPLHF
>TRBV7-2|NA|NA|TRBJ1-5
TGTGCCAGCAGCTTAAAATTGGATCAGCCCCAGCATTTT
CASSLKLDQPQHF
>TRBV5-5|once|TRBD2|TRBJ2-7
TGTGCCAGCAGCTTCCTAGCGGAGTCCTACGAGCAGTACTTC
CASSFLAESYEQYF
>TRBV5-1|once|NA|TRBJ2-3
TGCGCCAGCAGCTGGACGGTAATAGTCACAGATACGCAGTATTTT
CASSWTVIVTDTQYF
>TRBV6-5|NA|NA|TRBJ2-6
TGTGCCAGCACCTCCCTCGCTGGGGCCAACGTCCTGACTTTC
CASTSLAGANVLTF
>TRBV11-2|NA|NA|TRBJ2-7
TGTGCCAGCAGCTCGCGACAGGCCTCCTACGAGCAGTACTTC
CASSSRQASYEQYF
>TRBV25-1|NA|NA|TRBJ1-6
TGTGCCAGCAGTGGGAGAACCCTCCACTTT
CASSGRTLHF
>TRBV29-1|NA|TRBD1|TRBJ1-2
TGCAGCGTTTGGACAGGGACCAACTATGGCTACACCTTC
CSVWTGTNYGYTF
>TRBV7-9|NA|NA|TRBJ1-2
TGTGCCAGCAGCTTAATTGGGGAGGGGAACTATGGCTACACCTTC
CASSLIGEGNYGYTF
>TRBV19|NA|TRBD2|TRBJ2-3
TGTGCCACTTCGAGAGGTCTAGCGGGAGGGCGGGATACAGATACGCAGTATTTT
CATSRGLAGGRDTDTQYF
>TRBV6-5|NA|NA|TRBJ1-6
TGTGCCAGCACACAGAGCTCCTATAATTCACCCCTCCACTTT
CASTQSSYNSPLHF
>TRBV5-1|NA|TRBD1|TRBJ1-1
TGCGCCAGCAGCTTGGAATTGGGACAGGGTGGAGCTTTCTTT
CASSLELGQGGAFF
>TRBV24-1|NA|NA|TRBJ2-1
TGTGCCACCAGTGCCTCTTTAGGACTACGACTCAATGAGCAGTTCTTC
CATSASLGLRLNEQFF
>TRBV6-5|few|NA|TRBJ1-1
TGTGCCAGCAGTCGGCAGATTAACACTGAAGCTTTCTTT
CASSRQINTEAFF
>TRBV7-3|NA|NA|TRBJ2-1
TGTGCCAGCAGCTTAACAGGAGACAATGAGCAGTTCTTC
CASSLTGDNEQFF
>TRBV9|NA|NA|TRBJ1-1
TGTGCCAGCAGCGTAGTAGCGGAGAACACTGAAGCTTTCTTT
CASSVVAENTEAFF
>TRBV19|few|TRBD1|TRBJ2-6
TGTGCCAGTAGTATTGGACAGGGTCTTGGGGCCAACGTCCTGACTTTC
CASSIGQGLGANVLTF
>TRBV4-1|NA|NA|TRBJ1-4
TGCGCCAGCAGCTCCAGCTCTAATGAAAAACTGTTTTTT
CASSSSSNEKLFF
>TRBV19|NA|NA|TRBJ2-3
TGTGCCAGTAGTCCTGACGGACAGTCGGCAGATACGCAGTATTTT
CASSPDGQSADTQYF
>TRBV3-1/TRBV3-2|NA|NA|TRBJ1-1
TGTGCCAGCAGCCAGGGGGCGGACACTGAAGCTTTCTTT
CASSQGADTEAFF
>TRBV4-1|NA|TRBD1|TRBJ2-3
TGCGCCAGCAGCCAAGATAGGGGACAGGGTCGCAATTTT
CASSQDRGQGRNF
>TRBV6-1|NA|TRBD1|TRBJ1-6
TGTGCCAGCAGTTCCGGACAGGATAATTCACCCCTCCACTTT
CASSSGQDNSPLHF
>TRBV28|NA|NA|TRBJ2-2
TGTGCCAGCAGTTTAAACACCCCGAACACCGGGGAGCTGTTTTTT
CASSLNTPNTGELFF
>TRBV6-1|NA|NA|TRBJ1-5
TGTGCCAGCAGTGAACAGTTTAAGGAGCCCCAGCATTTT
CASSEQFKEPQHF
>TRBV10-3|NA|NA|TRBJ2-1
TGTGCCATCAGTGAGTCCAGCGGGCAGGTGGGTGTAGCGCCTAATGAGCAGTTCTTC
CAISESSGQVGVAPNEQFF
>TRBV30|NA|NA|TRBJ2-7
TGTGCCTGGAAACGGACGCCAAAACCCCACGAGCAGTACTTC
CAWKRTPKPHEQYF
>TRBV6-5|once|TRBD2|TRBJ2-5
TGTGCCAGCAGTTACGAGGGAGGGGCCGGGGGGACCCAGTACTTC
CASSYEGGAGGTQYF
>TRBV7-2|once|TRBD2|TRBJ2-3
TGTGCCAGCAGCTACCCAGCGGGGGCGAGCCTTAGCACAGATACGCAGTATTTT
CASSYPAGASLSTDTQYF
>TRBV12-3/TRBV12-4|NA|NA|TRBJ1-1
TGTGCCAGCAGTTTAGCCGGGGATACTGAAGCTTTCTTT
CASSLAGDTEAFF
>TRBV5-1|NA|NA|TRBJ1-2
TGCGCCAGCAGCTTGCCACCTCCCTCGACAGGCCGGCATGGCTACACCTTC
CASSLPPPSTGRHGYTF
>TRBV7-2|NA|NA|TRBJ2-1
TGTGCCAGCAGCCGCACCGGGTCCTACAATGAGCAGTTCTTC
CASSRTGSYNEQFF
>TRBV27|few|NA|TRBJ1-5
TGTGCCAGTGCAGGGCGGAATCAGCCCCAGCATTTT
CASAGRNQPQHF
>TRBV27|NA|NA|TRBJ2-5
TGTGCCAGCAGTCCTCTAGAAGATCTTCGGGTGACCCAGTACTTC
CASSPLEDLRVTQYF
>TRBV7-8|NA|TRBD1|TRBJ1-1
TGTGCCAGCACCCCCAACAGGGGTTCGGCCACTGAAGCTTTCTTT
CASTPNRGSATEAFF
>TRBV29-1|NA|NA|TRBJ2-7
TGCAGCGCCCGAAACTTGACTGACTACGAGCAGTACTTC
CSARNLTDYEQYF
>TRBV11-3|NA|TRBD2|TRBJ2-1
TGTGCCAGCAGCTTTTCGAGCGGGGAGTACAATGAGCAGTTCTTC
CASSFSSGEYNEQFF
>TRBV11-1|NA|NA|TRBJ1-6
TGTGCCAGCAGCTTGAACGATCCGGGGGCAAATTCACCCCTCCACTTT
CASSLNDPGANSPLHF